The 29 T cell receptor beta chains given below trace back to one sample, sequenced in a study of blood T cell repertoires in COVID-19. TCRdb's table, derived via immunoSEQ multiplex PCR, lists solely in-frame clones and lacks some. The sample shows about 150,000 clones, roughly 85% of them seen only once. The sequencing input was peripheral blood. The receptors were sampled from a human donor with acute or convalescent COVID-19. The donor label of this sample is uncertain.

This chain joins TRBV5-1 and TRBJ2-7; 9 nucleotides agree with TRBD1. The germline CDR1 and CDR2 sequences are SGHRS and YFSETQ. J lost 9 bases, V lost 5 bases, and 9 bases had no gene match. The CDR3 is 13 residues long. The CDR3 DNA reads as TGCGCCAGCAGTCGGGGACAGGGCGAGGGGCAGTACTTC. This encodes CASSRGQGEGQYF.

This rearrangement joins TRBV5-1 to TRBJ1-4; TRBD1 might be the D (6 bases). The V end lost 7 bases, the J end lost 7 bases, and 17 bases lay between the germline ends. The CDR3 runs 14 residues. The germline V gene encodes CDR1 SGHRS and CDR2 YFSETQ. The CDR3 sequence: CASGPGTLPEKLFF. The CDR3, as DNA: TGCGCCAGCGGCCCCGGGACACTCCCTGAAAAACTGTTTTTT.

This chain joins TRBV28 and TRBJ1-5, with D perhaps TRBD1 (6 bases). CDR3 length: 15 residues. The germline gives CDR1 MDHEN, CDR2 SYDVKM. The V gene lost 4 bases and the J gene lost 0 bases, with 10 bases spanning the gap. CDR3 sequence reads: CASSSEGVSNQPQHF. CDR3 sequence (DNA): TGTGCCAGCAGTTCTGAGGGGGTTAGCAATCAGCCCCAGCATTTT. The complete variable domain, with remaining parts taken from reference TRBV28 and TRBJ1-5, reads DVKVTQSSRYLVKRTGEKVFLECVQDMDHENMFWYRQDPGLGLRLIYFSYDVKMKEKGDIPEGYSVSREKKERFSLILESASTNQTSMYLCASSSEGVSNQPQHFGDGTRLSIL.

This clone appeared once. The rearrangement links TRBV27 to TRBJ1-5; D is possibly TRBD1 (6 bases). The CDR3 extends over 15 amino acids. The germline V and J ends were trimmed by 4 bases and 1 base, with 11 bases remaining between them. CDR1 MNHEY and CDR2 SMNVEV come from the germline V gene (reference sequence). The CDR3 DNA follows: TGTGCCAGCAGTTCTACACAGGGAAGCAATCAGCCCCAGCATTTT. It specifies CASSSTQGSNQPQHF.

V gene TRBV25-1 combines with J gene TRBJ2-2; the match to TRBD1 covers 8 bases. V gave up 5 bases and J gave up 6 bases; unmatched junction bases: 11. CDR3 length equals 16 residues. Germline lookup yields CDR1 MGHDK and CDR2 SYGVNS. The CDR3 protein is CASSPRRQGWAGELFF. CDR3 sequence (DNA): TGTGCCAGCAGTCCCCGCCGACAGGGGTGGGCCGGGGAGCTGTTTTTT. Looking up the rest from reference TRBV25-1 and TRBJ2-2 gives the full variable domain: EADIYQTPRYLVIGTGKKITLECSQTMGHDKMYWYQQDPGMELHLIHYSYGVNSTEKGDLSSESTVSRIRTEHFPLTLESARPSHTSQYLCASSPRRQGWAGELFFGEGSRLTVL.

The chain combines TRBV6-6 with TRBJ1-1; D perhaps matches TRBD1 (6 bases). The CDR3 is made up of 14 amino acids. Germline V gene sequence: CDR1 MNHNY, CDR2 SVGAGI (reference sequence). V was shortened by 7 bases and J by 1 base, with 13 bases between the two germline ends. This CDR3 is CASIRTATNTEAFF. The DNA for the CDR3 is TGTGCCAGCATCCGGACAGCTACGAACACTGAAGCTTTCTTT.

The chain recombines TRBV2 with TRBJ2-2; D uncertain. Deletions cut 3 bases from V and 1 base from J, with 12 bases between. CDR3 length: 16 amino acids. In germline, CDR1 is SNHLY, CDR2 FYNNEI. Written as DNA, the CDR3 is TGTGCCAGCAGTGATTTCCTAGTGCAGAACACCGGGGAGCTGTTTTTT. Its translation: CASSDFLVQNTGELFF.

This clone appeared once. The gene calls are TRBV7-3 and TRBJ2-3; 12 nucleotides align to TRBD2. The CDR3 runs 15 residues. Losses at the gene ends were 5 bases for V and 4 bases for J; bases not matched to a gene: 4. CDR1 is SGHTA and CDR2 is FQGTGA in the germline V gene. The CDR3 loop reads CASSTTSGSADTQYF. DNA for the CDR3: TGTGCCAGCAGCACGACTAGCGGGAGTGCAGATACGCAGTATTTT.

The chain links TRBV5-1 to TRBJ1-3, with a weak D call TRBD1 (6 bases). CDR1 and CDR2 from the germline V gene are SGHRS and YFSETQ. This CDR3 comprises 14 residues. Trimming took 3 bases from V and 2 from J, leaving 9 bases between them. This CDR3 is CASSSWGPGNTIYF. The CDR3 coding sequence is TGCGCCAGCAGCTCGTGGGGGCCTGGAAACACCATATATTTT.

The V and J genes are TRBV27 and TRBJ2-3, with TRBD2 matching 8 bases. The CDR3 consists of 14 residues. V gave up 5 bases and J gave up 2 bases; unmatched junction bases: 3. Germline CDR1 MNHEY, CDR2 SMNVEV (reference sequence). The CDR3 DNA follows: TGTGCCAGCAGTCCAGCGGGGGTCACAGATACGCAGTATTTT. Protein: CASSPAGVTDTQYF.

V gene TRBV19 combines with J gene TRBJ2-2, with 7 bases matching TRBD1. V lost 5 bases and J lost 5; bases outside the gene matches: 5. The germline V gene encodes CDR1 LNHDA and CDR2 SQIVND (reference sequence). This CDR3 contains 14 residues. The CDR3 region has the DNA TGTGCCAGTAGTCCGCAGGGGGTTACCGGGGAGCTGTTTTTT. This gives the protein CASSPQGVTGELFF.

The V gene is TRBV7-2, the J gene TRBJ1-5; possibly TRBD1 for D (6 bases). The V end lost 1 base, the J end lost 3 bases, and 13 bases lay between the germline ends. The V gene's germline CDR1 is SGHTA and CDR2 FQGNSA. The CDR3 loop spans 16 amino acids. The CDR3 bases are TGTGCCAGCAGCTTAGAGGGGGGGGCACCCAATCAGCCCCAGCATTTT. Its protein is CASSLEGGAPNQPQHF.

The CDR3 sequence is CASSLETGSRNIQYF. In DNA form, the CDR3 reads TGTGCCAGCAGCCTAGAGACAGGGTCTAGAAACATTCAGTACTTC. V is TRBV5-4 and J is TRBJ2-4; 7 bases line up with TRBD1. Trimming removed 4 bases from V and 6 bases from J; junction bases left unmatched: 10. CDR3 size: 15 residues. Germline V lookup: CDR1 SGHNT, CDR2 YYREEE (reference sequence).

This chain links TRBV19 with TRBJ1-5; unclear D gene. There are 15 residues in the CDR3. Germline V lookup: CDR1 LNHDA, CDR2 SQIVND (reference sequence). The germline V and J ends were trimmed by 5 bases and 0 bases, with 11 bases remaining between them. CDR3 coding DNA: TGTGCCAGTAGTTCCGACAACAATAGCAATCAGCCCCAGCATTTT. It specifies CASSSDNNSNQPQHF.

The gene calls are TRBV7-3 and TRBJ2-1; possibly TRBD1 for D (6 bases). Germline CDR1 SGHTA, CDR2 FQGTGA. The CDR3 consists of 19 residues. Between the trimmed V and J ends, which lost 5 bases and 2 bases, there was a span of 25 bases. The CDR3: CASSDGLIQGMGTYNEQFF. DNA of the CDR3: TGTGCCAGCAGCGACGGACTTATCCAGGGGATGGGGACCTACAATGAGCAGTTCTTC. The entire variable domain, with the rest obtained from reference TRBV7-3 and TRBJ2-1, is as follows: GAGVSQTPSNKVTEKGKYVELRCDPISGHTALYWYRQSLGQGPEFLIYFQGTGAADDSGLPNDRFFAVRPEGSVSTLKIQRTERGDSAVYLCASSDGLIQGMGTYNEQFFGPGTRLTVL.

DNA for the CDR3: TGTGCCAGTAGGCCGGACGGAGGGGGCAACTATGGCTACACCTTC. Protein product: CASRPDGGGNYGYTF. The rearrangement uses TRBV19 and TRBJ1-2, with 7 nucleotides matching TRBD1. There are 15 residues in the CDR3. In germline, CDR1 is LNHDA, CDR2 SQIVND (reference sequence). Unmatched junction bases numbered 9, after V lost 6 bases and J lost 2 bases.

This chain uses TRBV30 with TRBJ2-5, with D perhaps matching TRBD2 (5 bases). The germline gives CDR1 GTSNPN, CDR2 SVGIG (reference sequence). CDR3 length: 14 residues. V shed 2 bases and J shed 2 bases, with 12 bases lying between them. CDR3 in amino acids: CAWSLTGVQETQYF. The CDR3 DNA sequence: TGTGCCTGGAGTTTAACCGGGGTACAAGAGACCCAGTACTTC.

The V call is TRBV3-1 (or the pseudogene TRBV3-2), the J call TRBJ2-3; 11 bases fit TRBD2. Trimming at V came to 1 base and at J to 4 bases, leaving 4 bases not matched to a gene. The CDR3 has 16 amino acids. CDR1 and CDR2 from the germline V gene are LGHDT and YNNKEL (reference sequence). The CDR3 DNA sequence: TGTGCCAGCAGCCAAGGTCGGACTAGCGGGTCAGATACGCAGTATTTT. Protein: CASSQGRTSGSDTQYF.

The chain recombines TRBV3-1 (or the pseudogene TRBV3-2) with TRBJ2-3; 9 bases fit TRBD2. The CDR3 spans 14 residues. The germline CDR1 and CDR2 sequences are LGHDT and YNNKEL (reference sequence). The V segment lost 4 bases and the J segment 5 bases; nucleotides outside the gene matches: 4. This chain's CDR3 is CASSLAGAGDTQYF. The CDR3 DNA reads as TGTGCCAGCAGCCTAGCGGGAGCGGGAGATACGCAGTATTTT.

The rearrangement joins TRBV19 to TRBJ1-5, with 9 bases that match TRBD1. The CDR3 is 15 residues long. Germline-derived CDR1 and CDR2 are LNHDA and SQIVND (reference sequence). Trimming at V came to 5 bases and at J to 7 bases, leaving 9 bases not matched to a gene. The CDR3: CASSSQGAGGQPQHF. The DNA for the CDR3 is TGTGCCAGTAGTTCACAGGGGGCTGGTGGACAGCCCCAGCATTTT. Together with reference TRBV19 and TRBJ1-5, the CDR3 gives the full variable domain: DGGITQSPKYLFRKEGQNVTLSCEQNLNHDAMYWYRQDPGQGLRLIYYSQIVNDFQKGDIAEGYSVSREKKESFPLTVTSAQKNPTAFYLCASSSQGAGGQPQHFGDGTRLSIL.

DNA of the CDR3: TGCGCCAGCAGCTTAGGGGGAGGGAGCTCCTACGAGCAGTACTTC. Protein: CASSLGGGSSYEQYF. The chain uses TRBV4-3 and TRBJ2-7; a possible D gene is TRBD2 (7 bases). Per germline, CDR1 LGHNA and CDR2 YSLEER. Trimming took off 5 bases at V and 0 bases at J, with 14 bases between the two ends. This CDR3 has 15 residues.

In DNA form, the CDR3 reads TGTGCCAGCAGTTCGACTCCGAACACTGAAGCTTTCTTT. Translated, it gives CASSSTPNTEAFF. This chain connects TRBV6-4 to TRBJ1-1; D not certain. V was clipped by 5 bases and J by 1 base, with 8 bases between them. The CDR3 is 13 residues long. The germline V gene has CDR1 MRHNA and CDR2 SNTAGT.

The chain joins TRBV12-3 or TRBV12-4 to TRBJ1-4; D is perhaps TRBD1 (6 bases). The ends were cut back, 2 bases at V and 8 bases at J, with 6 bases in the middle. The CDR3 length is 12 residues. The CDR3 sequence is CASSLRGEKLFF. The DNA of the CDR3 is TGTGCCAGCAGTTTAAGGGGGGAAAAACTGTTTTTT.

The chain uses TRBV6-6 and TRBJ1-2, with D unresolved. The CDR3 runs 14 residues. Germline V lookup: CDR1 MNHNY, CDR2 SVGAGI (reference sequence). With 6 bases removed from V and 3 bases from J, the gap between germline ends came to 14 bases. The CDR3, as DNA: TGTGCCAGCAGATCGAGTAATACGGACTATGGCTACACCTTC. Its protein is CASRSSNTDYGYTF.

This clone has more than one count but fewer than ten. The V call is TRBV5-1, the J call TRBJ2-2; TRBD2 aligns across 13 bases. The V gene's germline CDR1 is SGHRS and CDR2 YFSETQ. There are 17 residues in the CDR3. Trimming removed 4 bases from V and 5 bases from J; junction bases left unmatched: 8. The CDR3 region has the DNA TGCGCCAGCAGCACCGGACTAGCGGGAGTTGGAACCGGGGAGCTGTTTTTT. Its protein is CASSTGLAGVGTGELFF.

The V and J genes are TRBV2 and TRBJ1-6, with unresolved D. This CDR3 is 15 amino acids long. With 7 bases removed from V and 8 bases from J, the gap between germline ends came to 18 bases. In germline, CDR1 is SNHLY, CDR2 FYNNEI. In DNA, the CDR3 is TGTGCCAGCACTGGTCAGTCCACACGGGATTCACCCCTCCACTTT. Translating gives CASTGQSTRDSPLHF.

The chain uses TRBV6-1 and TRBJ1-4; D remains unclear. The CDR3 sequence is 19 residues long. The germline V gene encodes CDR1 MNHNS and CDR2 SASEGT. The V and J ends lost 0 bases and 0 bases respectively, with 17 bases between them. CDR3 nucleotide sequence: TGTGCCAGCAGTGAAGCGGTGGCAGGACTCATGGCAACTAATGAAAAACTGTTTTTT. It translates to CASSEAVAGLMATNEKLFF.

The chain uses TRBV7-9 and TRBJ2-7; D is perhaps TRBD2 (5 bases). Per the germline V gene, CDR1 is SEHNR and CDR2 is FQNEAQ (reference sequence). Trimming left V 8 bases short and J 0 bases short, with 8 bases between. CDR3 length: 12 residues. This CDR3 reads CASGRDSYEQYF. CDR3 DNA sequence: TGTGCCAGCGGCCGGGACTCCTACGAGCAGTACTTC.

V and J are TRBV6-2 or TRBV6-3 and TRBJ2-5; D is uncertain. V was shortened by 6 bases and J by 2 bases, with 10 bases between the two germline ends. The CDR3 has 13 amino acids. Germline V gives CDR1 MNHEY, CDR2 SVGEGT. The CDR3 is CASRPQQQETQYF. CDR3 DNA sequence: TGTGCCAGCAGGCCTCAACAGCAAGAGACCCAGTACTTC.